The T cell receptor beta chain under discussion was sequenced for a study of technical replicates of blood from a handful of donors. Sequencing was performed with immunoSEQ multiplex PCR; in TCRdb, only in-frame clones are kept and a portion is missing. The sample records about 16,000 clones, around 87% being singletons. Germline lookup yields CDR1 SGHVS and CDR2 FNYEAQ. This CDR3 has 16 residues. Unmatched junction bases numbered 3, after V lost 1 base and J lost 2 bases. This chain links TRBV7-6 with TRBJ1-3; 9 nucleotides line up with TRBD1. The TCR comes from a human donor in good health. The source material was PBMCs. DNA for the CDR3: TGTGCCAGCAGCTTAGGGGACAGGGCTACTGGAAACACCATATATTTT. Residues: CASSLGDRATGNTIYF.